This entry lists 9 T cell receptor beta chains sequenced from one sample in a study of blood T cell repertoires in COVID-19. Using immunoSEQ multiplex PCR, the repertoire was profiled, and TCRdb retains in-frame clones only, with some absent. Of approximately 240,000 clones listed, about 88% are singletons. Sequenced material: peripheral blood. The receptors stem from a middle-aged woman who had recovered from COVID-19.

This chain connects TRBV9 to TRBJ2-1, with D hard to call. The CDR3 has 14 residues. Looked up from germline, CDR1 is SGDLS and CDR2 is YYNGEE. V was pared by 0 bases and J by 3 bases, with 7 bases between. The CDR3 here is CASSVGGSYNEQFF. The CDR3 nucleotides are TGTGCCAGCAGCGTAGGAGGCAGCTACAATGAGCAGTTCTTC.

This chain uses TRBV4-3 with TRBJ1-3, with a weak D call TRBD1 (5 bases). Looked up from germline, CDR1 is LGHNA and CDR2 is YSLEER. Trimming pared 1 base from V and 1 base from J, leaving 14 bases between. The CDR3 covers 17 residues. The CDR3 nucleotides are TGCGCCAGCAGCCAAGGTCTGTCTCAGGGATCTGGAAACACCATATATTTT. Translated: CASSQGLSQGSGNTIYF.

This clone showed up just once. The rearrangement links TRBV11-3 to TRBJ2-1, with D perhaps TRBD1 (6 bases). The germline V gene has CDR1 SGHNT and CDR2 YENEEA. The CDR3 covers 14 residues. V dropped 4 bases and J dropped 8 bases, with 15 bases sitting between them. CDR3 sequence reads: CASSSLLQGDEQFF. The CDR3 nucleotides read TGTGCCAGCAGCTCCCTTTTACAGGGCGATGAGCAGTTCTTC.

The chain recombines TRBV24-1 with TRBJ2-1; 11 nucleotides align to TRBD2. V dropped 8 bases and J dropped 9; count of bases not matched to a gene: 5. The CDR3 totals 13 residues. CDR1 and CDR2 (germline): KGHDR, SFDVKD. CDR3 nucleotide sequence: TGTGCCACCAAGCTAGCGGGAGGTACTGAGCAGTTCTTC. This encodes CATKLAGGTEQFF.

The chain uses TRBV28 and TRBJ1-6; D may be TRBD1 (5 bases). The CDR3 has 18 residues. The V and J ends lost 7 bases and 0 bases respectively, with 19 bases between them. Germline-derived CDR1 and CDR2 are MDHEN and SYDVKM. The CDR3 nucleotides read TGTGCCAGCACCATTTATAAGCAGGGTAGCTCCTATAATTCACCCCTCCACTTT. Translation gives CASTIYKQGSSYNSPLHF.

This chain connects TRBV27 to TRBJ2-3, with 11 bases that match TRBD2. Germline-derived CDR1 and CDR2 are MNHEY and SMNVEV (reference sequence). This CDR3 has 16 amino acids. V gave up 5 bases and J gave up 2 bases; unmatched junction bases: 6. In nucleotides, the CDR3 is TGTGCCAGCAGTCAATTAGCGGGGGGGATCACAGATACGCAGTATTTT. It is translated as CASSQLAGGITDTQYF.

This chain joins TRBV15 and TRBJ2-5; TRBD2 matches 11 bases. This CDR3 has 16 residues. Germline V lookup: CDR1 LNHNV, CDR2 YYDKDF (reference sequence). The J segment lost 5 bases and the V segment lost 1 base, leaving 6 bases of the junction unmatched. CDR3: CATSRVIAGGWETQYF. The CDR3 DNA sequence: TGTGCCACCAGCAGAGTGATAGCGGGAGGGTGGGAGACCCAGTACTTC.

V gene TRBV19 combines with J gene TRBJ1-2; 8 bases line up with TRBD1. Germline loops: CDR1 LNHDA, CDR2 SQIVND (reference sequence). V gave up 9 bases and J gave up 2 bases; unmatched junction bases: 11. The CDR3 has 15 amino acids. CDR3 loop: CASSRSTGGNYGYTF. DNA of the CDR3: TGTGCCAGCTCCCGGAGTACAGGGGGGAACTATGGCTACACCTTC.

This clone was found once. The chain carries TRBV11-3 and TRBJ1-2; tentatively, D is TRBD1 (6 bases). Trimming left V 5 bases short and J 8 bases short, with 12 bases between. The CDR3 is made up of 12 amino acids. In germline, CDR1 is SGHNT, CDR2 YENEEA. The CDR3 region has the DNA TGTGCCAGCAGCGTGGGGGCGAAAGGCTACACCTTC. The encoded protein is CASSVGAKGYTF.